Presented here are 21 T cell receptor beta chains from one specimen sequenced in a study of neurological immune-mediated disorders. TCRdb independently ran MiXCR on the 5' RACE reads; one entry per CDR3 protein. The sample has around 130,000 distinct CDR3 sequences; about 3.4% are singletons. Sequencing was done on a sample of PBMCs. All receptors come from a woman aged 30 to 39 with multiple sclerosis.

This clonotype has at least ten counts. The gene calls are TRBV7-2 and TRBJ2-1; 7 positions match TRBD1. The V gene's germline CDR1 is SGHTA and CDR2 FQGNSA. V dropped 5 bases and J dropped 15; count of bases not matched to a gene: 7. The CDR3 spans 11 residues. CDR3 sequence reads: CASSTGTVRFF. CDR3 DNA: TGTGCCAGCAGCACCGGGACAGTTAGGTTCTTC.

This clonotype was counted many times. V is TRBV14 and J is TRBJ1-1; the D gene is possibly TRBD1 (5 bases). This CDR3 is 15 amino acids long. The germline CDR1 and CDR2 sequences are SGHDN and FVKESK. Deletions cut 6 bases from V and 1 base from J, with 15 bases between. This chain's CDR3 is CASRQSTGGNTEAFF. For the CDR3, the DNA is TGTGCCAGCAGGCAGAGTACCGGGGGGAACACTGAAGCTTTCTTT.

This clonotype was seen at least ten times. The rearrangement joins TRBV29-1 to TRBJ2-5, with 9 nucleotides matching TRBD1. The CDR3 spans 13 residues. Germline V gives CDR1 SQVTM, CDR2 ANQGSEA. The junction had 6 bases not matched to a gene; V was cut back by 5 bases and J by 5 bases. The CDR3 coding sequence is TGCAGCGTTTATAACAGGGGGCGCGAGACCCAGTACTTC. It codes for CSVYNRGRETQYF.

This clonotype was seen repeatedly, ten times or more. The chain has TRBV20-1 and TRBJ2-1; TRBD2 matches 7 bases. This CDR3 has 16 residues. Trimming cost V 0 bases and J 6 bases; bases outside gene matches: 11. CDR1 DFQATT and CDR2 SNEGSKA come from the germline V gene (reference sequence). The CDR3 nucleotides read TGCAGTGCTAGAGATCTCCGGGAGGCCTTATCCAATGAGCAGTTCTTC. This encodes CSARDLREALSNEQFF.

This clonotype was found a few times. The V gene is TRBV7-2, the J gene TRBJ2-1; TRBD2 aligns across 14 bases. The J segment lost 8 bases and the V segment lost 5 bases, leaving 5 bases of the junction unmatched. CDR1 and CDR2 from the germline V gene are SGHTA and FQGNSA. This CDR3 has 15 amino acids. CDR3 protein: CASSPTSGGGHEQFF. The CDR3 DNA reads TGTGCCAGCAGCCCGACTAGCGGGGGGGGCCATGAGCAGTTCTTC.

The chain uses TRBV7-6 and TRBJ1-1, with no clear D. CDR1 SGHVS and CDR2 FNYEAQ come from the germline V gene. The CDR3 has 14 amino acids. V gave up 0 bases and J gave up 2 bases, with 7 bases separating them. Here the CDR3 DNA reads TGTGCCAGCAGCTTAGCTCGGGATAACACTGAAGCTTTCTTT. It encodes CASSLARDNTEAFF.

The CDR3 sequence: CSTRQGAPLSEQFF. CDR3 in DNA: TGCAGCACTAGACAGGGGGCCCCTCTTAGTGAGCAGTTCTTC. The rearrangement links TRBV29-1 to TRBJ2-1; TRBD1 matches at 10 bases. The ends lost 8 bases at V and 9 bases at J; junction bases unmatched: 13. This CDR3 has 14 amino acids. Germline CDR1 reads SQVTM; CDR2 reads ANQGSEA.

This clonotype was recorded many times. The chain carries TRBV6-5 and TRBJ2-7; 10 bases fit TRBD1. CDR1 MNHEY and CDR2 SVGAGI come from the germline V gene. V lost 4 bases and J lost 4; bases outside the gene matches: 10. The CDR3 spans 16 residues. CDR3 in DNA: TGTGCCAGCAGTTCCCCCGCGACAGGGGGCGCGTACGAGCAGTACTTC. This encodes CASSSPATGGAYEQYF.

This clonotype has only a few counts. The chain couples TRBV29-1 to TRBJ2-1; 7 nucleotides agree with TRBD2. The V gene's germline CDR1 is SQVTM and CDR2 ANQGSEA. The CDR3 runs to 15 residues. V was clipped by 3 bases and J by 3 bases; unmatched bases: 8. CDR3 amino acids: CSVDETSLLYNEQFF. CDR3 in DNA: TGCAGCGTTGATGAGACTAGCCTTCTCTACAATGAGCAGTTCTTC.

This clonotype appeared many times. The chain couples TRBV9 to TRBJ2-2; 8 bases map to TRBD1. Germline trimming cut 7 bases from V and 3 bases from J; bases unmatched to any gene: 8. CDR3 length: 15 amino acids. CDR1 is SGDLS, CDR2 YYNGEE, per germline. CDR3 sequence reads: CASAFQGADTGELFF. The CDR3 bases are TGTGCCAGCGCCTTTCAGGGGGCAGACACCGGGGAGCTGTTTTTT.

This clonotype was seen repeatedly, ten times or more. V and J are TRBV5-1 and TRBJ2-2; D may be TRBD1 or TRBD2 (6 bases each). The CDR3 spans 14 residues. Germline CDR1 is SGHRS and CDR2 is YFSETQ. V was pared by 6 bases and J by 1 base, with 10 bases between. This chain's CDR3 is CASNGGGNTGELFF. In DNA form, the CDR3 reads TGCGCCAGCAACGGAGGGGGGAACACCGGGGAGCTGTTTTTT.

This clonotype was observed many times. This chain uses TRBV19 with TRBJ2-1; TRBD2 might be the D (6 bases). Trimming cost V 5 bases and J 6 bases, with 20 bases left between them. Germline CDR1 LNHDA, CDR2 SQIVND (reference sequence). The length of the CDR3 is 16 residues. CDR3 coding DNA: TGTGCCAGTAGTTATTACCGCGGCGCGGGGCCCAATGAGCAGTTCTTC. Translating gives CASSYYRGAGPNEQFF.

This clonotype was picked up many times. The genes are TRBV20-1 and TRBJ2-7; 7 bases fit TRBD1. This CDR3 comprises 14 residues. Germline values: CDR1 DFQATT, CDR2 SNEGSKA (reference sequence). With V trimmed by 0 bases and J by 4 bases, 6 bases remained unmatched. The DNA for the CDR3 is TGCAGTGCTAGAGATCCCTTACAGGGGTACGAGCAGTACTTC. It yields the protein CSARDPLQGYEQYF.

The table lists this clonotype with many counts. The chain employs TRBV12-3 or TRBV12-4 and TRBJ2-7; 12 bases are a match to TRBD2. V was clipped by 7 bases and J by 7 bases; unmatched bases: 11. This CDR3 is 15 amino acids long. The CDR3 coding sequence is TGTGCCAGCACCTGGGGACTAGCGGGCTCTAGGGAGCAGTACTTC. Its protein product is CASTWGLAGSREQYF.

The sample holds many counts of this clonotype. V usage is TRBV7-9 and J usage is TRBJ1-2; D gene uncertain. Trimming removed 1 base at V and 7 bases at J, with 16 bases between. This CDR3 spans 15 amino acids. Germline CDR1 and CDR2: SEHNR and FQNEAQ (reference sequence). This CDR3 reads CASSLGGAGAGGYTF. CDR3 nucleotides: TGTGCCAGCAGCTTAGGTGGCGCGGGTGCCGGTGGCTACACCTTC.

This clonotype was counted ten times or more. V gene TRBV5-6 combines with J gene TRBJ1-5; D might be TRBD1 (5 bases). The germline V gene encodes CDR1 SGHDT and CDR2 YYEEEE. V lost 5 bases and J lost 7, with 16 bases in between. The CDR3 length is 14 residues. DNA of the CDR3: TGTGCCAGCAGTTCCGGGGCCGGCGGACAGCCCCAGCATTTT. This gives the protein CASSSGAGGQPQHF. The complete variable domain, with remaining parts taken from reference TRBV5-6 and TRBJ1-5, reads DAGVTQSPTHLIKTRGQQVTLRCSPKSGHDTVSWYQQALGQGPQFIFQYYEEEERQRGNFPDRFSGHQFPNYSSELNVNALLLGDSALYLCASSSGAGGQPQHFGDGTRLSIL.

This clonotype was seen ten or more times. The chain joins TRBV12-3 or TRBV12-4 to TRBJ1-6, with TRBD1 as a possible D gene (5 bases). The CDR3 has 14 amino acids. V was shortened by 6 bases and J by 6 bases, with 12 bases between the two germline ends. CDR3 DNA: TGTGCCAGCAGCCAACTCGACAGTAATTCACCCCTCCACTTT. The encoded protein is CASSQLDSNSPLHF.

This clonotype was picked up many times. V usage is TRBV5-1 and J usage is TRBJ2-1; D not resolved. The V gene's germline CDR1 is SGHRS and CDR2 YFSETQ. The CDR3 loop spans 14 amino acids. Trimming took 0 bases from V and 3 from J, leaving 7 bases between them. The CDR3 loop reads CASSLAVDYNEQFF. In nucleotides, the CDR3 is TGCGCCAGCAGCTTGGCGGTTGACTACAATGAGCAGTTCTTC.

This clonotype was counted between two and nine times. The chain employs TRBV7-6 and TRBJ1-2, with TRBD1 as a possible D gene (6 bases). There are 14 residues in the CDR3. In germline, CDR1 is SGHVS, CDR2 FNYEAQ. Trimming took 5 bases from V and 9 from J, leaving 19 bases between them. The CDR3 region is CASSHWTVNRSYTF. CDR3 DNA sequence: TGTGCCAGCAGCCACTGGACAGTGAACCGTAGCTACACCTTC.

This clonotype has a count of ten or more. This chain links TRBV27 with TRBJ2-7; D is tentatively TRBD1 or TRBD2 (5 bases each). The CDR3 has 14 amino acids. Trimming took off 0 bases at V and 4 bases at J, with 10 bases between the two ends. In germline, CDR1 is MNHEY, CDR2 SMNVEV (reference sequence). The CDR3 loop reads CASSLSGVAYEQYF. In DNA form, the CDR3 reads TGTGCCAGCAGTTTATCGGGGGTCGCGTACGAGCAGTACTTC.

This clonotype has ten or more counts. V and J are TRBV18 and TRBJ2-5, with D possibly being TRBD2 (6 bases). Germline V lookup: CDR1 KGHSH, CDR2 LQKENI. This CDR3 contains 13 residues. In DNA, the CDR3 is TGTGTTGGCGGGACTCAGCTTACGGAGACCCAGTACTTC. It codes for CVGGTQLTETQYF.